This TCR beta chain emerged from a study of radiotherapy plus CTLA-4 blockade in lung cancer. Libraries were prepared by immunoSEQ multiplex PCR; TCRdb keeps only in-frame clonotypes and omits some of them. The top ten clones hold 22% of a sample with some 80,000 clones, 60% to 85% of them seen once. This CDR3 region has 14 residues. The V gene's germline CDR1 is SGHRS and CDR2 YFSETQ. V lost 7 bases, J lost 4 bases, and 14 bases lay in between. A remark on this clone: Its target is not known.

Overall study results and limits: Radiotherapy was combined with ipilimumab, and tumor-derived TCR clones then expanded in blood.

The sequences come from peripheral blood, collected from a patient treated with radiotherapy plus ipilimumab. This TCR derives from a human donor with non-small cell lung cancer whose response to radiotherapy plus ipilimumab could not be evaluated. Some clones in this sample may be carry-over from other donors' samples. The chain uses TRBV5-1 and TRBJ2-2; D is perhaps TRBD1 (6 bases). CDR3 loop: CASLPGHLTGELFF. DNA of the CDR3: TGCGCCAGCCTACCGGGACACCTCACCGGGGAGCTGTTTTTT.